Each of the 12 T cell receptor beta chains below was sequenced from the same sample in a study of human T cells and chemical hapten exposure. Time point in this sample: patch test 1, 2 weeks after DPC sensitization. The treatment was: therapeutic diphenylcyclopropenone sensitization with weekly scalp DPC. From the RACE reads, TCRdb called clonotypes with MiXCR, one entry per CDR3 protein. The sample carries about 81,000 distinct CDR3 sequences, 7.5% to 9.5% recorded once. Sequenced here: whole blood, sampled in connection with sensitization to the hapten diphenylcyclopropenone (DPC). These receptors came from a woman aged 25 to 39 with alopecia areata. Some clones in this sample may be carry-over from other donors' samples.

This clonotype has at least ten counts. The V gene is TRBV7-2, the J gene TRBJ2-3; D is undetermined. The CDR3 is made up of 15 amino acids. Looked up from germline, CDR1 is SGHTA and CDR2 is FQGNSA. V dropped 1 base and J dropped 3 bases, with 11 bases sitting between them. The CDR3 DNA is TGTGCCAGCAGCTTAGGAAATAGTGGAACAGATACGCAGTATTTT. This translates into CASSLGNSGTDTQYF.

Details on this clonotype: It may be a read error: a sequence one base away is much more abundant. J is TRBJ2-1 and V is TRBV12-3 or TRBV12-4; unclear D gene. The CDR3 extends over 15 amino acids. The CDR3 loop is CASGLRIDAYNEQFF. CDR3 nucleotides: TGTGCCAGCGGTTTACGAATCGACGCCTACAATGAGCAGTTCTTC.

The table lists this clonotype with a few counts. J is TRBJ2-1 and V is TRBV3-1; perhaps TRBD1 as D (5 bases). V lost 4 bases to trimming and J lost 0 bases, with 13 bases between them. Germline loops: CDR1 LGHDT, CDR2 YNNKEL (reference sequence). CDR3 size: 16 residues. CDR3 protein: CASSRPTAGSYNEQFF. The CDR3, as DNA: TGTGCCAGCAGCCGTCCGACAGCAGGCTCCTACAATGAGCAGTTCTTC.

The chain links TRBV7-2 to TRBJ2-3, with unresolved D. The germline V gene encodes CDR1 SGHTA and CDR2 FQGNSA. Trimming took off 1 base at V and 7 bases at J, with 6 bases between the two ends. The length of the CDR3 is 12 residues. DNA of the CDR3: TGTGCCAGCAGCTTAGAGGGAAATACGCAGTATTTT. As protein: CASSLEGNTQYF.

The sample holds one count of this clonotype. The genes are TRBV30 and TRBJ1-1, with D possibly being TRBD1 (5 bases). Germline CDR1 GTSNPN, CDR2 SVGIG (reference sequence). The CDR3 runs 14 residues. V was pared by 6 bases and J by 1 base, with 15 bases between. The CDR3 loop is CACSGGSRNTEAFF. CDR3 DNA sequence: TGTGCCTGCTCCGGGGGGAGCAGGAACACTGAAGCTTTCTTT.

The table lists this clonotype with a few counts. This rearrangement joins TRBV3-1 to TRBJ2-7; 15 nucleotides align to TRBD2. The germline V gene has CDR1 LGHDT and CDR2 YNNKEL (reference sequence). The CDR3 runs 18 residues. V gave up 3 bases and J gave up 0 bases; unmatched junction bases: 6. The CDR3 is CASSQGLAGGASSYEQYF. The CDR3 nucleotides read TGTGCCAGCAGCCAGGGACTAGCGGGGGGCGCTAGCTCCTACGAGCAGTACTTC.

V usage is TRBV20-1 and J usage is TRBJ2-6; maybe TRBD1 (5 bases). Trimming removed 3 bases from V and 3 bases from J, with 9 bases in between. This CDR3 contains 14 residues. Germline V gene lookup returns CDR1 DFQATT and CDR2 SNEGSKA (reference sequence). The CDR3 coding sequence is TGCAGTGCTAGTAGCCAGGGTGGGGCCAACGTCCTGACTTTC. It translates to CSASSQGGANVLTF.

The chain has TRBV12-5 and TRBJ1-1; D is uncertain. This CDR3 is 13 amino acids long. The germline V gene encodes CDR1 LGHNT and CDR2 FRNRAP. Trimming cost V 3 bases and J 10 bases, with 15 bases left between them. The CDR3 bases are TGTGCTAGTGGTTTCACCACAGTGGCGGGAGCTTTCTTT. This sequence encodes CASGFTTVAGAFF. Based on the CDR3 plus reference TRBV12-5 and TRBJ1-1, the full variable domain is DARVTQTPRHKVTEMGQEVTMRCQPILGHNTVFWYRQTMMQGLELLAYFRNRAPLDDSGMPKDRFSAEMPDATLATLKIQPSEPRDSAVYFCASGFTTVAGAFFGQGTRLTVV.

This clonotype was picked up many times. This chain joins TRBV20-1 and TRBJ2-2; D ambiguous. With 0 bases removed from V and 8 bases from J, the gap between germline ends came to 13 bases. CDR3 length: 14 amino acids. Germline CDR1 and CDR2: DFQATT and SNEGSKA (reference sequence). This CDR3 reads CSARDSLVGGELFF. CDR3 nucleotides: TGCAGTGCTAGAGACTCTCTTGTGGGGGGGGAGCTGTTTTTT.

In DNA, the CDR3 is TGTGCCAGCTCACCACCCTCTTGGGCTGGAAACACCATATATTTT. It encodes CASSPPSWAGNTIYF. The chain combines TRBV18 with TRBJ1-3; D is uncertain. In germline, CDR1 is KGHSH, CDR2 LQKENI. This CDR3 region has 15 residues. Trimming removed 0 bases from V and 2 bases from J, with 8 bases in between.

This clonotype was seen only a few times. This may come from a read error, since a much larger clone is one base off. The chain carries TRBV7-9 and TRBJ2-1, with 10 bases fitting TRBD2. CDR3 length equals 16 residues. The germline V gene encodes CDR1 SEHNR and CDR2 FQNEAQ (reference sequence). Here the CDR3 DNA reads TGTGTCAGCAGCTTAACGAGCGGGGGGGGTCGGAATGAGCAGTTCTTC. Encoded protein: CVSSLTSGGGRNEQFF.

There are a few counts of this clonotype. This rearrangement joins TRBV6-5 to TRBJ1-4; 9 bases match TRBD1. This CDR3 has 18 residues. The V gene end was trimmed by 4 bases and the J gene end by 0 bases; junction bases not matched to a gene: 9. Germline assignment: CDR1 MNHEY and CDR2 SVGAGI. The CDR3 nucleotides read TGTGCCAGCAGTTCCGGACAGGGGCCCAGTGCAACTAATGAAAAACTGTTTTTT. It specifies CASSSGQGPSATNEKLFF.